Below, 19 T cell receptor beta chains from the same sample are listed, as sequenced in a study of blood T cell repertoires in COVID-19. Assay: immunoSEQ multiplex PCR; the TCRdb copy retains only in-frame clones and omits some. The sample consists of about 270,000 clones, roughly 93% of them appearing once. Material: PBMCs or T cells enriched from blood (not recorded which). The source is a middle-aged woman with acute COVID-19.

The V call is TRBV6-5, the J call TRBJ2-7; a weak D match, TRBD1 (6 bases). Germline values: CDR1 MNHEY, CDR2 SVGAGI. Trimming stripped 6 bases from V and 2 bases from J, with 17 bases between. CDR3 length equals 15 residues. CDR3 nucleotides: TGTGCCAGCAGATTACAAATAGAGGGGGCCTACGAGCAGTACTTC. Translated, it gives CASRLQIEGAYEQYF.

The chain carries TRBV19 and TRBJ1-3; D unclear. Trimming took off 5 bases at V and 4 bases at J, with 12 bases between the two ends. The germline V gene encodes CDR1 LNHDA and CDR2 SQIVND (reference sequence). CDR3 length: 14 residues. The CDR3 is CASSPTVSGNTIYF. DNA of the CDR3: TGTGCCAGTAGTCCCACAGTTTCGGGAAACACCATATATTTT.

This clone was observed a handful of times. The genes are TRBV10-1 and TRBJ2-7; unclear D gene. Trimming took off 8 bases at V and 5 bases at J, with 4 bases between the two ends. CDR3 length: 9 residues. Germline CDR1 is WNHNN and CDR2 is SYGVQD (reference sequence). In DNA, the CDR3 is TGCGCCAGCCGGGACGAGCAGTACTTC. Its protein is CASRDEQYF.

The chain recombines TRBV7-8 with TRBJ2-1; D not certain. Between the trimmed V and J ends, which lost 2 bases and 0 bases, there was a span of 11 bases. CDR1 and CDR2 (germline): SGHVS, FQNEAQ. The CDR3 length is 16 residues. The CDR3 DNA reads TGTGCCAGCAGCTTATTCGTCGGTAGCTCCTACAATGAGCAGTTCTTC. This sequence encodes CASSLFVGSSYNEQFF.

The CDR3 region has the DNA TGTGCCAGCGGGCGAGGGGGTTATGGAATCTACGAGCAGTACTTC. This gives the protein CASGRGGYGIYEQYF. The chain couples TRBV6-5 to TRBJ2-7, with D maybe TRBD1 (6 bases). This CDR3 contains 15 residues. Trimming left V 8 bases short and J 3 bases short, with 20 bases between. Per germline, CDR1 MNHEY and CDR2 SVGAGI.

The chain couples TRBV18 to TRBJ2-7, with D perhaps matching TRBD1 (6 bases). V lost 2 bases to trimming and J lost 3 bases, with 11 bases between them. Germline assignment: CDR1 KGHSH and CDR2 LQKENI. The CDR3 has 14 residues. The CDR3 DNA reads as TGTGCCAGCTCACCAGGACAGAGTAGCTACGAGCAGTACTTC. Translating it yields CASSPGQSSYEQYF.

The V gene is TRBV28, the J gene TRBJ2-7; 8 bases fit TRBD1. The V gene end was trimmed by 4 bases and the J gene end by 3 bases; junction bases not matched to a gene: 20. Germline values: CDR1 MDHEN, CDR2 SYDVKM. The CDR3 extends over 19 amino acids. CDR3 protein: CASSSQRQGAWSFVYEQYF. The CDR3 DNA is TGTGCCAGCAGTTCGCAACGGCAGGGGGCGTGGTCATTCGTCTACGAGCAGTACTTC.

J is TRBJ2-3 and V is TRBV9; weak D call: TRBD2 (7 bases). This CDR3 is built from 15 residues. Trimming left V 4 bases short and J 6 bases short, with 18 bases between. Per the germline V gene, CDR1 is SGDLS and CDR2 is YYNGEE. In nucleotides, the CDR3 is TGTGCCAGCAGCCCAGAGGGGGGGGCAGGGGATACGCAGTATTTT. It encodes CASSPEGGAGDTQYF.

V gene TRBV30 combines with J gene TRBJ2-3, with D possibly matching TRBD1 (6 bases). V lost 5 bases and J 1 base, leaving 13 bases between the germline ends. The germline V gene encodes CDR1 GTSNPN and CDR2 SVGIG (reference sequence). The CDR3 length is 14 residues. CDR3 bases: TGTGCCTGGCAACAGGGAGCAGGCACAGATACGCAGTATTTT. Encoded protein: CAWQQGAGTDTQYF.

The V gene is TRBV19, the J gene TRBJ1-2, with D possibly matching TRBD1 (5 bases). This CDR3 region has 14 residues. The V gene lost 7 bases and the J gene lost 4 bases, with 16 bases spanning the gap. Germline CDR1 reads LNHDA; CDR2 reads SQIVND (reference sequence). The CDR3 DNA follows: TGTGCCAGTAACCGCAGGGAGGGTAGCTATGGCTACACCTTC. As protein: CASNRREGSYGYTF.

The CDR3 spells CASSFSKGSTDTQYF. The CDR3 DNA reads TGTGCCAGCAGTTTTAGTAAGGGGAGCACAGATACGCAGTATTTT. The gene calls are TRBV6-5 and TRBJ2-3; perhaps TRBD1 as D (5 bases). V lost 4 bases and J 0 bases, leaving 11 bases between the germline ends. The germline CDR1 and CDR2 sequences are MNHEY and SVGAGI. The CDR3 is 15 residues long.

The chain carries TRBV5-4 and TRBJ2-1; 7 nucleotides align to TRBD1. J was trimmed by 5 bases and V by 0 bases; bases with no gene match: 2. CDR1 and CDR2 (germline): SGHNT, YYREEE (reference sequence). The CDR3 is 14 residues long. The CDR3 loop is CASSLGQGNNEQFF. In DNA, the CDR3 is TGTGCCAGCAGCTTGGGACAGGGAAACAATGAGCAGTTCTTC.

The chain combines TRBV15 with TRBJ1-6; TRBD1 matches at 7 bases. The CDR3 is made up of 14 amino acids. CDR1 and CDR2 from the germline V gene are LNHNV and YYDKDF (reference sequence). V was pared by 5 bases and J by 9 bases, with 7 bases of the junction left unmatched. CDR3 sequence: CATSPRQGGSPLHF. CDR3 DNA sequence: TGTGCCACCAGCCCGCGACAGGGCGGTTCACCCCTCCACTTT.

CDR3 loop: CASSYQDRGRGNTEAFF. In nucleotides, the CDR3 is TGTGCCAGCAGTTACCAGGACAGGGGGAGGGGGAACACTGAAGCTTTCTTT. The chain has TRBV6-2 or TRBV6-3 and TRBJ1-1, with 10 bases lining up with TRBD1. Looked up from germline, CDR1 is MNHEY and CDR2 is SVGEGT. Trimming cost V 2 bases and J 1 base; bases outside gene matches: 7. This CDR3 comprises 17 residues.

The genes are TRBV21-1 and TRBJ2-5; TRBD2 is the table's D call, not checked against the DNA. TRBV21-1 corresponds to a pseudogene. The CDR3 loop spans 20 amino acids. The CDR3 DNA sequence: TGTGCCAGCAGCAAAGCGAAGAAATATGGAGTTACTAGCGCTCAAGAGACCCAGTACTTC. Amino acids: CASSKAKKYGVTSAQETQYF.

The V call is TRBV11-3, the J call TRBJ2-1, with D perhaps TRBD2 (5 bases). Trimming took 7 bases from V and 0 from J, leaving 13 bases between them. This CDR3 is 15 amino acids long. Germline CDR1 is SGHNT and CDR2 is YENEEA. This CDR3 reads CASTFSGGSYNEQFF. DNA for the CDR3: TGTGCCAGCACCTTCTCCGGAGGCTCCTACAATGAGCAGTTCTTC.

V usage is TRBV3-1 (or the pseudogene TRBV3-2) and J usage is TRBJ2-5; no reliable D call. CDR1 and CDR2 from the germline V gene are LGHDT and YNNKEL (reference sequence). Trimming took off 0 bases at V and 2 bases at J, with 10 bases between the two ends. The CDR3 is 15 amino acids. CDR3 region: CASSQDTLLQETQYF. DNA for the CDR3: TGTGCCAGCAGCCAAGATACCCTCCTACAAGAGACCCAGTACTTC.

The rearrangement uses TRBV18 and TRBJ1-4, with D possibly matching TRBD1 (5 bases). The CDR3 has 15 residues. Between the trimmed V and J ends, which lost 2 bases and 0 bases, there was a span of 7 bases. Germline CDR1 and CDR2: KGHSH and LQKENI. CDR3 region: CASSPGATTNEKLFF. CDR3 DNA: TGTGCCAGCTCACCAGGGGCAACAACTAATGAAAAACTGTTTTTT.

The chain joins TRBV6-2 or TRBV6-3 to TRBJ2-7; TRBD2 aligns across 8 bases. V shed 2 bases, J shed 1 base, and the junction held 7 bases outside the gene matches. The CDR3 is made up of 16 amino acids. CDR1 and CDR2 (germline): MNHEY, SVGEGT. In DNA form, the CDR3 reads TGTGCCAGCAGTTACACCTCTAGCGGGCCGTCCTACGAGCAGTACTTC. It yields the protein CASSYTSSGPSYEQYF.